The clone carrying this T cell receptor (beta chain) was seen more than once but under ten times. Its antigen is unknown. This record belongs to a study of vaccination effects on CD4 cells after COVID-19. Unmatched junction bases numbered 2, after V lost 6 bases and J lost 3 bases. Germline CDR1 and CDR2: MNHEY and SMNVEV (reference sequence). The CDR3 totals 13 residues. Isolation of CD4+ T cells took place after 10 days of culture. Either the mRNA-1273 or the BNT162b2 vaccine was given to participants as two doses. TCRdb's copy holds only in-frame clones and misses some; the assay was immunoSEQ multiplex PCR. The sample records about 8,900 clones, under 80% being singletons.

This receptor was taken from a human donor who received a COVID-19 vaccine. This chain connects TRBV27 to TRBJ1-2, with 9 bases matching TRBD1. The input for sequencing was CD4+ T cells from PBMCs cultured without peptide, taken after COVID-19 vaccination. The CDR3 DNA reads TGTGCCAGCAGGAGGGACAGGGACTATGGCTACACCTTC. Its protein is CASRRDRDYGYTF.